In its sample, the clone carrying this T cell receptor (beta chain) was seen many times. The target antigen is unknown. In building TCR beta libraries, iRepertoire HTBI primers were used together with Arm-PCR of CDR3 regions. TCRdb processed the multiplex PCR reads anew with MiXCR; each CDR3 protein has one entry. The sample records roughly 700,000 distinct CDR3 sequences, about 32% being singletons. The data derive from a study of regulatory T cells in long-lasting Graves disease. Study observations and caveats: Small sample size may have lowered accuracy.

Specified time point: persistent/refractory GD, antithyroid drugs over 5 years with positive TRAb. Preparation of the TCR library used RNA extracted from PBMCs. This specimen consisted of peripheral blood mononuclear cells (PBMCs), obtained when the disease was refractory, from a patient treated with antithyroid drugs. The TCR was taken from a female donor with Graves disease.

Here the CDR3 DNA reads TGTGCCAGCTCCTCCCCCGGGTCTTGGGCTGAAGCTTTCTTT. It specifies CASSSPGSWAEAFF. The rearrangement uses TRBV28 and TRBJ1-1; D remains ambiguous. CDR3 length: 14 residues. Germline-derived CDR1 and CDR2 are MDHEN and SYDVKM. V lost 8 bases to trimming and J lost 6 bases, with 19 bases between them.